This TCR beta chain was recorded in a study of PD-L1 blockade in urothelial cancer. The wider study: Analysis of the blood was performed 3 weeks (second dose) and 6 weeks after treatment start. Blood samples had a median of approximately 150,000 T cells.

Time point described: peripheral blood 6 weeks after treatment start. Per germline, CDR1 SGHRS and CDR2 YFSETQ. This CDR3 spans 16 amino acids. Trimming removed 4 bases at V and 1 base at J, with 18 bases between. Method: immunoSEQ multiplex PCR; TCRdb's copy keeps in-frame clones and lacks some. This sample carries about 43,000 clones, about four fifths of them seen once, and the ten largest clones take approximately 15%. Sequenced material: PBMCs, taken around atezolizumab (anti-PD-L1) treatment. V gene TRBV5-1 combines with J gene TRBJ2-7; possible D gene TRBD2, 6 bases. This sequence originates from a man in his sixties with urothelial cancer. The CDR3: CASSGDSDLSSYEQYF. In nucleotides, the CDR3 is TGCGCCAGCAGCGGGGACTCGGACTTATCGTCCTACGAGCAGTACTTC.